This paragraph covers one TCR beta chain sequence. The antigen remains undetermined. This specimen comes from a study of cytotoxic CD8 clonotypes in ibrutinib-treated CLL. At the level of the study: A mean of around 260,000 productive templates and approximately 100,000 productive rearrangements was obtained per sample.

Frozen-stored PBMCs produced about 2 micrograms of genomic DNA for TCR beta libraries. The study's findings and limits: An increase in clonality occurred at ibrutinib response, followed by a return toward baseline at progression. Clonality correlated strongly with circulating CD8+ T cells and exceeded age-matched healthy donors at baseline.

Assay: immunoSEQ multiplex PCR; the TCRdb copy retains only in-frame clones and omits some. The sample holds tens of thousands of clones, 65% seen once. J was trimmed by 4 bases and V by 3 bases; bases with no gene match: 6. The CDR3 is 14 amino acids. CDR1 and CDR2 from the germline V gene are SGHDT and YYEEEE. This receptor was obtained from a human donor with chronic lymphocytic leukemia. The V gene is TRBV5-6, the J gene TRBJ2-7, with 8 nucleotides matching TRBD2. The sample in question was PBMCs, obtained after 24 months of ibrutinib treatment. Here the CDR3 reads CASSSPGGWYEQYF. CDR3 in DNA: TGTGCCAGCAGCTCCCCGGGAGGGTGGTACGAGCAGTACTTC.